The clone carrying this T cell receptor (beta chain) was seen ten or more times. Genomic DNA templated the TCR beta VDJ and CDR3 profiling. Using its own MiXCR run on the reads, TCRdb lists one record per CDR3 protein. This table holds over 150,000 distinct CDR3 sequences, 45% to 55% found once. These data are taken from a study of CD8+CD57+ T cells in acquired aplastic anemia. Looking at the study overall: Sorted CD4+ and CD8+ cells yielded around 3.2 ug of DNA on average.

Only patients with CD8+CD57+ cell expansion on flow cytometry were chosen for sequencing. Everyone among the patients had severe acquired aplastic anemia. With V trimmed by 0 bases and J by 4 bases, 6 bases remained unmatched. This CDR3 comprises 15 residues. The germline gives CDR1 DFQATT, CDR2 SNEGSKA (reference sequence). The rearrangement links TRBV20-1 to TRBJ2-5; 9 bases fit TRBD1. The sequence derives from a human donor with aplastic anemia. Sequenced sample: sorted CD4+, CD8+, or CD8+CD57+ T cells (not recorded which) from PBMCs. In DNA form, the CDR3 reads TGCAGTGCTAGAGACGGGTCGACAGGGGGAGAGACCCAGTACTTC. Translating gives CSARDGSTGGETQYF.